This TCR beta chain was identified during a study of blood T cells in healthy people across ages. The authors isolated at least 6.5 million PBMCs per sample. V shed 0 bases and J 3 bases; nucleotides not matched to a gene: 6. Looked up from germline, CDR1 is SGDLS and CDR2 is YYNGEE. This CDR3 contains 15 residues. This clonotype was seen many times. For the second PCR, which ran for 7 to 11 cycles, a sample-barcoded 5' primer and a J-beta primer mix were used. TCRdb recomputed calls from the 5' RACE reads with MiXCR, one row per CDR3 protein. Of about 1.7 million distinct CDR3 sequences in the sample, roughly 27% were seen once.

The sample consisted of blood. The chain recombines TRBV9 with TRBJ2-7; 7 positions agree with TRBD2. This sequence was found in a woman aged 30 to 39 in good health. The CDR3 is CASSVDPAGNYEQYF. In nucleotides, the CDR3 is TGTGCCAGCAGCGTAGATCCAGCGGGAAACTACGAGCAGTACTTC.